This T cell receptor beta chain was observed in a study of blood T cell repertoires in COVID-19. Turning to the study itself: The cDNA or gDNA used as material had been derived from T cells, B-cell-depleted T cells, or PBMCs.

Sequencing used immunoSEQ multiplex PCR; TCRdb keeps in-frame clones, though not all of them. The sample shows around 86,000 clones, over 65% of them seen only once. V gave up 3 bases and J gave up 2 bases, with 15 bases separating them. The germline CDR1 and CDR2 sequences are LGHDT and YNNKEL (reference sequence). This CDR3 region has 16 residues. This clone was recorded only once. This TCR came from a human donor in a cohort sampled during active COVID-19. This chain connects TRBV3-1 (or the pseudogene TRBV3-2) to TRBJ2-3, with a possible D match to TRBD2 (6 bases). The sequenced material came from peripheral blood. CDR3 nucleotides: TGTGCCAGCAGCCAGCAGACTAGAGCGTTCACAGATACGCAGTATTTT. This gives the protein CASSQQTRAFTDTQYF.